Sequencing of this T cell receptor beta chain was carried out in a study of Ad26.COV2.S vaccination and SARS-CoV-2 variants. Across the whole study: It was the COV1001 Ad26.COV2.S trial arm that included the donor. Whole-study results and caveats: Vaccine and placebo recipients had similar non-spike TCR breadth. From the TCR breadth and depth analyses, total T cell responses may have been underestimated.

Treatment of the sample: over 15 received Ad26.COV2.S at low or high dose, single or two shots; about 5 received placebo; per-sample allocation not given. Sampling was performed 63 days after the first vaccine or placebo injection. CDR1 and CDR2 (germline): SGHAT, FQNNGV. This CDR3 contains 15 residues. Trimming took 5 bases from V and 7 from J; bases not matched to a gene: 10. The protocol was immunoSEQ multiplex PCR, while the TCRdb copy is restricted to in-frame clones and leaves out a portion. The profile shows about 410,000 clones, roughly 90% of them singletons. This clone occurred once. Its specificity is not known.

The sequence was obtained from a person between 18 and 65 years old who received the Ad26.COV2.S COVID-19 vaccine or a placebo. The chain carries TRBV11-2 and TRBJ2-7; the match to TRBD1 covers 11 bases. This specimen was peripheral blood, taken in a trial of Ad26.COV2.S vaccine versus placebo. CDR3 nucleotide sequence: TGTGCCAGCAGCCCAGGCCCGGGACAGGGGGTAGAGCAGTACTTC. It translates to CASSPGPGQGVEQYF.